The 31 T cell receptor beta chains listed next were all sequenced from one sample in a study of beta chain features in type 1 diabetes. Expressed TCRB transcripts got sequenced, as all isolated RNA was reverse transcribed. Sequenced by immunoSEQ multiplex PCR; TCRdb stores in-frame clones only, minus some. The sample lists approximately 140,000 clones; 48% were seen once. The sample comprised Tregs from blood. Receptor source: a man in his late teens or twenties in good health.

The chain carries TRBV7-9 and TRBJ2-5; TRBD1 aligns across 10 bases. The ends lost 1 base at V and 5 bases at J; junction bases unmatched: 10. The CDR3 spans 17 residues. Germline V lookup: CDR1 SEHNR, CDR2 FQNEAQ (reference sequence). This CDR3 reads CASSLGAGTGAWETQYF. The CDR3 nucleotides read TGTGCCAGCAGCTTAGGGGCAGGGACAGGGGCATGGGAGACCCAGTACTTC.

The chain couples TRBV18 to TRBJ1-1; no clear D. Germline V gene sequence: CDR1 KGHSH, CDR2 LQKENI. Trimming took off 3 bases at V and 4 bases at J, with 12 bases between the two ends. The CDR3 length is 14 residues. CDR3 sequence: CASSPSKAITEAFF. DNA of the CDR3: TGTGCCAGCTCACCGTCTAAAGCGATCACTGAAGCTTTCTTT.

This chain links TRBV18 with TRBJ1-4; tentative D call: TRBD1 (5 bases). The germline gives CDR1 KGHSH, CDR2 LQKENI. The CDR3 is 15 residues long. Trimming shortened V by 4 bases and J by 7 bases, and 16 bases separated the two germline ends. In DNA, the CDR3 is TGTGCCAGCTCACTAAAAGGACATTCGGCTGAAAAACTGTTTTTT. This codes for CASSLKGHSAEKLFF.

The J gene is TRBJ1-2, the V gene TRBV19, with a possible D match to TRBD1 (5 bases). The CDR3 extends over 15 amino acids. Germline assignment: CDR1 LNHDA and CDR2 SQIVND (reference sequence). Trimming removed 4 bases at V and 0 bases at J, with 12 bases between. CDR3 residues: CASSTRTPTNYGYTF. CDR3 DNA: TGTGCCAGTAGTACCCGGACACCGACTAACTATGGCTACACCTTC.

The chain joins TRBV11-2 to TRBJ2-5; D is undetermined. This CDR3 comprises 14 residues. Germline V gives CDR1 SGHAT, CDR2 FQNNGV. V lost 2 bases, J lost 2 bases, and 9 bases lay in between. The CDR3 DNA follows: TGTGCCAGCAGCTTAATTCCCCAGCAAGAGACCCAGTACTTC. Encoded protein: CASSLIPQQETQYF.

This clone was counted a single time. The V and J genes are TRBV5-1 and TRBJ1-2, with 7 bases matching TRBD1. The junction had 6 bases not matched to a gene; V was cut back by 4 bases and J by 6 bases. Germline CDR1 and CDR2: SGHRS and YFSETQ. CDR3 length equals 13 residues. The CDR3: CASSGGQNNGYTF. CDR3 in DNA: TGCGCCAGCAGCGGGGGACAGAATAATGGCTACACCTTC.

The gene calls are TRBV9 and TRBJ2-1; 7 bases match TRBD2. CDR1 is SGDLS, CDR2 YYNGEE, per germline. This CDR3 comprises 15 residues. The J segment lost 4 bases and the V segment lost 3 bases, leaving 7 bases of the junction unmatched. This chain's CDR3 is CASSGGEGRYNEQFF. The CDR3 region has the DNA TGTGCCAGCAGCGGGGGGGAGGGGAGATACAATGAGCAGTTCTTC.

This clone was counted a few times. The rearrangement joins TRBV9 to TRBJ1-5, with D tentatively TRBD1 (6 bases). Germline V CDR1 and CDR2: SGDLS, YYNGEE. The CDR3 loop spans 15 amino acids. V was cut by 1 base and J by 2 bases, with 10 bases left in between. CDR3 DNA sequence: TGTGCCAGCAGCGTAAGCGGGGGCGGCAATCAGCCCCAGCATTTT. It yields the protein CASSVSGGGNQPQHF. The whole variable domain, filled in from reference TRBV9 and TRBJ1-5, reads DSGVTQTPKHLITATGQRVTLRCSPRSGDLSVYWYQQSLDQGLQFLIQYYNGEERAKGNILERFSAQQFPDLHSELNLSSLELGDSALYFCASSVSGGGNQPQHFGDGTRLSIL.

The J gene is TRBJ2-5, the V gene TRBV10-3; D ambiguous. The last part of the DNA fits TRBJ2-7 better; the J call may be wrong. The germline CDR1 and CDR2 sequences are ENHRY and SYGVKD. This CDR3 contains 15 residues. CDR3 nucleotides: TGTGCCATCAGTGAGTCCTGGGCTCTTGCCTACGAGCAGTACTTC. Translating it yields CAISESWALAYEQYF.

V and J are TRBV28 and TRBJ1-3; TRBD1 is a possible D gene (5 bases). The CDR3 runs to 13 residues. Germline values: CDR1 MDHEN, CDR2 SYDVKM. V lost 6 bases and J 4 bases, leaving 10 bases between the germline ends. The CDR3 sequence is CASSQGYGNTIYF. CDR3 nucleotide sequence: TGTGCCAGCAGCCAGGGCTACGGAAACACCATATATTTT.

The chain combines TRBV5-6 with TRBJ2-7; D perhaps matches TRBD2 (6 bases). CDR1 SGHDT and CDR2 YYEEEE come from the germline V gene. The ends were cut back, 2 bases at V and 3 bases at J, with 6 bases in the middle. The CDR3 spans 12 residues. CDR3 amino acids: CASSFGGYEQYF. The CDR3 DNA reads TGTGCCAGCAGCTTCGGGGGCTACGAGCAGTACTTC.

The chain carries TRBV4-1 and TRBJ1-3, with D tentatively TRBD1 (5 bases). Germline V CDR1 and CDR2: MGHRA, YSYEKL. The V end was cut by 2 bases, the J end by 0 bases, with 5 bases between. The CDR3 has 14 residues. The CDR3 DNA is TGCGCCAGCAGCCAACAGGGCTCTGGAAACACCATATATTTT. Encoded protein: CASSQQGSGNTIYF.

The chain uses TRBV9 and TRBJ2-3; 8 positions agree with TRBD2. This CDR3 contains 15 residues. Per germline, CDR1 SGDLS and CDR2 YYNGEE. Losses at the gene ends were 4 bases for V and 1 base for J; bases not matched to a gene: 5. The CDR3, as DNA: TGTGCCAGCAGCTTACGTAGCGGGGGCACAGATACGCAGTATTTT. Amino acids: CASSLRSGGTDTQYF.

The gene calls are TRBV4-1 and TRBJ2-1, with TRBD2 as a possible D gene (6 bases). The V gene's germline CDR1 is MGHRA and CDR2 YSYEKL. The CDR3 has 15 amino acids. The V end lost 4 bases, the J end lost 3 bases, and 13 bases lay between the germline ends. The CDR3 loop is CASSPGGLIYNEQFF. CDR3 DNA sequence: TGCGCCAGCAGCCCCGGGGGTCTTATCTACAATGAGCAGTTCTTC.

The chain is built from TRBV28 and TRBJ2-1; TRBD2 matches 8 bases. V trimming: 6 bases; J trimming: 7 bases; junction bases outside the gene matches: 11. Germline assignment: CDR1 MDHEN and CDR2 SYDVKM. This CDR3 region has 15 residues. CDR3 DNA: TGTGCCAGCAGCGACCCTAGCGGGCGTATGAATGAGCAGTTCTTC. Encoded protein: CASSDPSGRMNEQFF.

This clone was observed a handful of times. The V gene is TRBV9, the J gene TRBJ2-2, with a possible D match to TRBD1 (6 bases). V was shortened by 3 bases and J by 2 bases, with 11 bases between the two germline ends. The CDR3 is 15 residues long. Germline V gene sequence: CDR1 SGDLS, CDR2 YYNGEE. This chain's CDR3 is CASSAGTPNTGELFF. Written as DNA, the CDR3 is TGTGCCAGCAGCGCCGGGACACCTAACACCGGGGAGCTGTTTTTT.

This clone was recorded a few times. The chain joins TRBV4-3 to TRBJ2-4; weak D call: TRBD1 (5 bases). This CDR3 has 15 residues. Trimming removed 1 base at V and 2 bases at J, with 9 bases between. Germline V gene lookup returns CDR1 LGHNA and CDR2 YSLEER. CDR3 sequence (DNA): TGCGCCAGCAGCCAAGTAGGGGAACCCAAAAACATTCAGTACTTC. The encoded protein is CASSQVGEPKNIQYF.

CDR3 region: CASGGPTDTQYF. CDR3 nucleotides: TGCGCCAGCGGGGGCCCCACAGATACGCAGTATTTT. This chain connects TRBV5-1 to TRBJ2-3; tentative D call: TRBD1 (6 bases). CDR1 is SGHRS, CDR2 YFSETQ, per germline. This CDR3 has 12 residues. Trimming removed 7 bases from V and 2 bases from J, with 8 bases in between. Using reference TRBV5-1 and TRBJ2-3 for the parts outside the CDR3, the full variable domain is KAGVTQTPRYLIKTRGQQVTLSCSPISGHRSVSWYQQTPGQGLQFLFEYFSETQRNKGNFPGRFSGRQFSNSRSEMNVSTLELGDSALYLCASGGPTDTQYFGPGTRLTVL.

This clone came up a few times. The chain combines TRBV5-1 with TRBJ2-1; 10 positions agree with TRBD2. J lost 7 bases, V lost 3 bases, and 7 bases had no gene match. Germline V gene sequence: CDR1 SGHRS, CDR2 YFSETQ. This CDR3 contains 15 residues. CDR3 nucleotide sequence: TGCGCCAGCAGCTCGGCTAGCGGGGGCCGGAATGAGCAGTTCTTC. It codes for CASSSASGGRNEQFF. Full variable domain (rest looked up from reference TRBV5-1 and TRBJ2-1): KAGVTQTPRYLIKTRGQQVTLSCSPISGHRSVSWYQQTPGQGLQFLFEYFSETQRNKGNFPGRFSGRQFSNSRSEMNVSTLELGDSALYLCASSSASGGRNEQFFGPGTRLTVL.

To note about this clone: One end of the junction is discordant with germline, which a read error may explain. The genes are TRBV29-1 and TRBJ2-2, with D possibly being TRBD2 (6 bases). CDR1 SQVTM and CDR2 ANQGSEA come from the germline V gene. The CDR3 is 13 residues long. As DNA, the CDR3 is TGCAGCGTTGTCACAGGAGGGACCGGGGGGCTGTTTTTT. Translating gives CSVVTGGTGGLFF.

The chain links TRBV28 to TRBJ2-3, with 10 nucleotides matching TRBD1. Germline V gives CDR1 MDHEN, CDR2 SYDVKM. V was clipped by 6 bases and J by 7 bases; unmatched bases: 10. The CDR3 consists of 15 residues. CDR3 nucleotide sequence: TGTGCCAGCAGGCCTTCTGGACAGGGGGTTTATACGCAGTATTTT. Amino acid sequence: CASRPSGQGVYTQYF.

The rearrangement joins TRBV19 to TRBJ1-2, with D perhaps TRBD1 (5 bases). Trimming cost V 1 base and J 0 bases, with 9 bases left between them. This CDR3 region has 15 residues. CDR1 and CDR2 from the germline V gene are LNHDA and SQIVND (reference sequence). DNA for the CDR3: TGTGCCAGTAGTATAGGGGCAGGGTCTAACTATGGCTACACCTTC. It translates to CASSIGAGSNYGYTF.

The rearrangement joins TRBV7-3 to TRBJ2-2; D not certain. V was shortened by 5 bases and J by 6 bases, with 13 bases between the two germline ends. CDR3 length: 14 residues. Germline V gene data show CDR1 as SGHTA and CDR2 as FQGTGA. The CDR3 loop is CASSPQIASGELFF. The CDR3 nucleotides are TGTGCCAGCAGCCCTCAGATTGCATCCGGGGAGCTGTTTTTT.

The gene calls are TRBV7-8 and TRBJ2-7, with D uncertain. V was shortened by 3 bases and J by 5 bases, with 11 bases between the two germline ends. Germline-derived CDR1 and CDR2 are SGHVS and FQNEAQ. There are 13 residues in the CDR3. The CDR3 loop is CASSLVLQNEQYF. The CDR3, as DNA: TGTGCCAGCAGCTTGGTCCTTCAGAACGAGCAGTACTTC.

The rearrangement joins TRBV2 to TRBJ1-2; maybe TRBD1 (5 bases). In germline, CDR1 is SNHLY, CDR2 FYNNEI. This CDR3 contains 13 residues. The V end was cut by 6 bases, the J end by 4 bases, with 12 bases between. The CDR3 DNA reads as TGTGCCAGCAGAGACAGAGCCTCCTATGGCTACACCTTC. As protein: CASRDRASYGYTF. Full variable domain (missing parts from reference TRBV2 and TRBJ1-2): EPEVTQTPSHQVTQMGQEVILRCVPISNHLYFYWYRQILGQKVEFLVSFYNNEISEKSEIFDDQFSVERPDGSNFTLKIRSTKLEDSAMYFCASRDRASYGYTFGSGTRLTVV.

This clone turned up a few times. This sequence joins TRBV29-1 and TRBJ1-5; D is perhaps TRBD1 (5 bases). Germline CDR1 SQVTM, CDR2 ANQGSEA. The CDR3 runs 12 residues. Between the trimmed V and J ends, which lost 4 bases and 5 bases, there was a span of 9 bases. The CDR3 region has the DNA TGCAGCGTTGGAGTAGGGGATCAGCCCCAGCATTTT. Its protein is CSVGVGDQPQHF.

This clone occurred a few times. For the CDR3, the DNA is TGCGCCAGCAGCTTCCCAGGGGAGAAGACCCAGTACTTC. This codes for CASSFPGEKTQYF. The chain uses TRBV5-1 and TRBJ2-5, with D possibly matching TRBD1 (6 bases). This CDR3 region has 13 residues. V dropped 2 bases and J dropped 6 bases, with 11 bases sitting between them. The germline V gene has CDR1 SGHRS and CDR2 YFSETQ.

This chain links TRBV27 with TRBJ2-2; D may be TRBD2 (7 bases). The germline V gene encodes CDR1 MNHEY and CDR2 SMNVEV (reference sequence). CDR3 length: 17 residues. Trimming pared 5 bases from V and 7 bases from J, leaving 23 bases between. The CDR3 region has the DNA TGTGCCAGCAGTCCCTCGAGGTGGGGGGGGCGGGTCGGGGAGCTGTTTTTT. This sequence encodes CASSPSRWGGRVGELFF.

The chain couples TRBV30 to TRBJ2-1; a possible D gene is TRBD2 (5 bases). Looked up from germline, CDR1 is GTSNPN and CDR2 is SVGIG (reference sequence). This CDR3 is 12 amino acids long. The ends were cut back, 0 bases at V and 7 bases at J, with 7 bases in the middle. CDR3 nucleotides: TGTGCCTGGAGTGTACTAGGGAATGAGCAGTTCTTC. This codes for CAWSVLGNEQFF.

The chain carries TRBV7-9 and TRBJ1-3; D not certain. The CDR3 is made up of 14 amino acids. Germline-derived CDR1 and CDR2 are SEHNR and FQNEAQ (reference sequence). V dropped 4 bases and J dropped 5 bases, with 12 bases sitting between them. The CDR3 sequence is CASSSAQDRNTIYF. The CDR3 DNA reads TGTGCCAGCAGCTCAGCCCAGGATCGAAACACCATATATTTT. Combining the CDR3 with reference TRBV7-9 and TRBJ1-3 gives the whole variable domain DTGVSQNPRHKITKRGQNVTFRCDPISEHNRLYWYRQTLGQGPEFLTYFQNEAQLEKSRLLSDRFSAERPKGSFSTLEIQRTEQGDSAMYLCASSSAQDRNTIYFGEGSWLTVV.

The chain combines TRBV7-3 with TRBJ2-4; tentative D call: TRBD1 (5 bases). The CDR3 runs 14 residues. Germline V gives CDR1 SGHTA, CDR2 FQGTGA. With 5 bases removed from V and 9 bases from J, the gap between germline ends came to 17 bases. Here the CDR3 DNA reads TGTGCCAGCAGCCCCCGAGGAGACCAGGGCATTCAGTACTTC. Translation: CASSPRGDQGIQYF.